The clone carrying this TCR beta chain has ten or more counts. This entry is derived from a study of T cells after yellow fever vaccination. In making TCR cDNA, 5'RACE template switching added a universal primer site and UMIs to it. From the 5' RACE reads, TCRdb called clonotypes with MiXCR, one entry per CDR3 protein. The top ten clones hold roughly 15% of a sample with 300,000 or so distinct CDR3 sequences, approximately 8% of them seen once. The sample here was PBMCs, taken approximately 40 days after the first yellow fever vaccination. The clonotype originates from a man younger than 30 who received the YFV17D yellow fever vaccine.

The CDR3 sequence is CSVDSPGQETQYF. Written as DNA, the CDR3 is TGCAGCGTTGATTCCCCGGGGCAAGAGACCCAGTACTTC. The chain employs TRBV29-1 and TRBJ2-5; D may be TRBD2 (5 bases). The CDR3 length is 13 residues. The V gene lost 3 bases and the J gene lost 2 bases, with 10 bases spanning the gap. Germline CDR1 reads SQVTM; CDR2 reads ANQGSEA.